The 8 T cell receptor beta chains below all came from one sample that was sequenced in a study of OX40 agonist ivuxolimab in advanced cancers. Produced via immunoSEQ multiplex PCR; TCRdb's table is partial and in-frame only. The profile shows about 31,000 clones, about four fifths of them singletons. Specimen: CD4+ or CD8+ T cells sorted from blood, collected in a trial of the OX40 agonist ivuxolimab. Receptors were obtained from an adult with an advanced solid tumor such as melanoma, head and neck, liver or kidney cancer.

The chain is built from TRBV6-1 and TRBJ2-5; D remains unclear. The V and J ends lost 4 bases and 2 bases respectively, with 20 bases between them. CDR3 length: 17 residues. Germline V lookup: CDR1 MNHNS, CDR2 SASEGT. CDR3 sequence: CASSALGAIGKQETQYF. CDR3 nucleotide sequence: TGTGCCAGCAGTGCCTTAGGTGCAATAGGGAAGCAAGAGACCCAGTACTTC.

The chain recombines TRBV2 with TRBJ1-2; 7 bases map to TRBD1. Losses at the gene ends were 4 bases for V and 4 bases for J; bases not matched to a gene: 9. Germline values: CDR1 SNHLY, CDR2 FYNNEI. The CDR3 extends over 15 amino acids. CDR3 nucleotide sequence: TGTGCCAGCAGTGGCTCCCGGACAGGACCCTATGGCTACACCTTC. Residues: CASSGSRTGPYGYTF.

The rearrangement joins TRBV5-5 to TRBJ2-1; possibly TRBD1 or TRBD2 for D (5 bases each). CDR1 and CDR2 (germline): SGHKS, YYEKEE (reference sequence). V shed 5 bases and J shed 1 base, with 16 bases lying between them. The CDR3 has 16 residues. This CDR3 is CASRGWGRTSYNEQFF. In nucleotides, the CDR3 is TGTGCCAGCAGGGGGTGGGGACGAACATCCTACAATGAGCAGTTCTTC.

V and J are TRBV5-1 and TRBJ2-7, with D uncertain. Germline V gene lookup returns CDR1 SGHRS and CDR2 YFSETQ. The CDR3 runs 14 residues. V lost 1 base to trimming and J lost 7 bases, with 15 bases between them. In DNA, the CDR3 is TGCGCCAGCAGCTTGACGTCGGGTTCTGGGGAGCAGTACTTC. It is translated as CASSLTSGSGEQYF.

This chain uses TRBV6-4 with TRBJ1-5, with a possible D match to TRBD1 (5 bases). In germline, CDR1 is MRHNA, CDR2 SNTAGT. The CDR3 has 20 residues. V gave up 3 bases and J gave up 3 bases, with 27 bases separating them. CDR3 bases: TGTGCCAGCAGTGAGATATTCATTCGGAGGGGTTCTGACAACAATCAGCCCCAGCATTTT. As protein: CASSEIFIRRGSDNNQPQHF.

The chain recombines TRBV4-2 with TRBJ2-7, with TRBD2 matching 12 bases. Trimming took 5 bases from V and 4 from J; bases not matched to a gene: 6. CDR1 and CDR2 (germline): LGHNA, YNFKEQ. This CDR3 contains 15 residues. DNA for the CDR3: TGTGCCAGCAGCTTGACTAGCGGGAGTAGATACGAGCAGTACTTC. Translating it yields CASSLTSGSRYEQYF.

This clone was found once. The V gene is TRBV28, the J gene TRBJ1-4; D is undetermined. Trimming stripped 2 bases from V and 3 bases from J, with 7 bases between. CDR1 and CDR2 (germline): MDHEN, SYDVKM. CDR3 length equals 14 residues. The chain's CDR3 is CASSLGVPNEKLFF. For the CDR3, the DNA is TGTGCCAGCAGTTTAGGAGTACCTAATGAAAAACTGTTTTTT. Looking up the rest from reference TRBV28 and TRBJ1-4 gives the full variable domain: DVKVTQSSRYLVKRTGEKVFLECVQDMDHENMFWYRQDPGLGLRLIYFSYDVKMKEKGDIPEGYSVSREKKERFSLILESASTNQTSMYLCASSLGVPNEKLFFGSGTQLSVL.

This clone was observed a handful of times. The gene calls are TRBV15 and TRBJ2-1; the match to TRBD2 covers 7 bases. Germline lookup yields CDR1 LNHNV and CDR2 YYDKDF (reference sequence). Unmatched junction bases numbered 11, after V lost 0 bases and J lost 12 bases. The CDR3 runs to 15 residues. The CDR3 loop reads CATSRDWGGGSWQFF. For the CDR3, the DNA is TGTGCCACCAGCAGAGATTGGGGGGGTGGTTCTTGGCAGTTCTTC.